The 9 T cell receptor beta chains below all came from one sample that was sequenced in a study of human T cells and chemical hapten exposure. TCRdb used MiXCR to reprocess the 5' RACE reads, holding one entry per CDR3 protein. The sample includes approximately 110,000 distinct CDR3 sequences, roughly a fifth of them seen just once. Before extraction, the whole blood was not fractionated, and total RNA was taken from it. These receptors were collected from a human donor in good health.

This clonotype was counted only a few times. The chain combines TRBV7-2 with TRBJ2-3; no definite D call. Germline CDR1 SGHTA, CDR2 FQGNSA. The CDR3 loop spans 13 amino acids. Trimming shortened V by 3 bases and J by 1 base, and 5 bases separated the two germline ends. The CDR3 spells CASSLSRTDTQYF. The CDR3 nucleotides are TGTGCCAGCAGCTTGAGTCGCACAGATACGCAGTATTTT.

This clonotype turned up a few times. V and J are TRBV5-1 and TRBJ2-7; 7 bases fit TRBD2. Looked up from germline, CDR1 is SGHRS and CDR2 is YFSETQ. CDR3 length: 15 residues. Trimming cost V 1 base and J 5 bases; bases outside gene matches: 9. The CDR3 region is CASSLQLASGDEQYF. CDR3 bases: TGCGCCAGCAGCTTGCAACTCGCCAGCGGGGACGAGCAGTACTTC.

This clonotype occurred a few times. This chain connects TRBV28 to TRBJ2-5; 8 bases are shared with TRBD2. With V trimmed by 3 bases and J by 0 bases, 6 bases remained unmatched. The CDR3 has 16 amino acids. Germline CDR1 MDHEN, CDR2 SYDVKM. CDR3 in DNA: TGTGCCAGCAGTTTGCGGCTAGCGGGCGACCAAGAGACCCAGTACTTC. Amino acid sequence: CASSLRLAGDQETQYF.

Only a few counts were recorded for this clonotype. The chain carries TRBV7-9 and TRBJ2-7, with a tentative D call TRBD2 (6 bases). The V and J ends lost 3 bases and 3 bases respectively, with 9 bases between them. Germline V lookup: CDR1 SEHNR, CDR2 FQNEAQ (reference sequence). The CDR3 sequence is 13 residues long. The chain's CDR3 is CASSFGEVYEQYF. The CDR3 DNA follows: TGTGCCAGCAGCTTCGGGGAGGTCTACGAGCAGTACTTC.

This clonotype came up a few times. The CDR3 loop is CASKGGRSTDTQYF. For the CDR3, the DNA is TGTGCCAGCAAAGGAGGGAGGAGCACAGATACGCAGTATTTT. J is TRBJ2-3 and V is TRBV28, with a tentative D call TRBD2 (6 bases). The CDR3 covers 14 residues. Germline CDR1 MDHEN, CDR2 SYDVKM. Trimming cost V 7 bases and J 0 bases, with 11 bases left between them.

The sample holds a few counts of this clonotype. The chain has TRBV7-6 and TRBJ1-5; no firm D call. The CDR3 is made up of 17 amino acids. Trimming shortened V by 1 base and J by 6 bases, and 19 bases separated the two germline ends. Per germline, CDR1 SGHVS and CDR2 FNYEAQ. CDR3 region: CASSLDVAAVGTQPQHF. The CDR3 nucleotides read TGTGCCAGCAGCTTAGATGTGGCCGCGGTCGGTACTCAGCCCCAGCATTTT.

The chain combines TRBV2 with TRBJ1-6; D gene ambiguous. CDR3 size: 13 residues. The germline V gene has CDR1 SNHLY and CDR2 FYNNEI. V was shortened by 5 bases and J by 12 bases, with 14 bases between the two germline ends. For the CDR3, the DNA is TGTGCCAGCAGTCCCGGACCGAGAATACCCCTCCACTTT. The encoded protein is CASSPGPRIPLHF.

This clonotype showed up just a few times. The chain couples TRBV12-3 or TRBV12-4 to TRBJ2-3, with a tentative D call TRBD2 (6 bases). V lost 6 bases, J lost 4 bases, and 14 bases lay in between. This CDR3 has 14 residues. This CDR3 is CASRRRGMADTQYF. CDR3 coding DNA: TGTGCCAGCAGGCGCCGGGGGATGGCAGATACGCAGTATTTT.

V is TRBV28 and J is TRBJ1-1; a weak D match, TRBD1 (5 bases). The germline gives CDR1 MDHEN, CDR2 SYDVKM. Trimming pared 2 bases from V and 11 bases from J, leaving 15 bases between. The CDR3 is 13 amino acids. Here the CDR3 DNA reads TGTGCCAGCAGTTTAAGCCCGGGGGGATCGGCTTTCTTT. Amino acid sequence: CASSLSPGGSAFF.